The rows below give T cell receptor beta chains drawn from one sample of a study of PD-L1 blockade in urothelial cancer. The data were produced by immunoSEQ multiplex PCR, yet TCRdb's version contains in-frame clones alone and is incomplete. The data hold about 88,000 clones, with over 90% observed a single time. The sequencing used PBMCs, collected around atezolizumab (anti-PD-L1) treatment. These receptors all stem from a man aged 55-75 years with urothelial cancer. The CDR3 runs from the conserved cysteine through the conserved F or W. Clone size is shown for a subset of rows, as once, few, many or a class of expanded clone.

v_call	j_call	clone_size	cdr3_aa
TRBV2	TRBJ1-1	-	CASTRDRGRTEAFF
TRBV9	TRBJ2-1	once	CASSASPGLAGAYNEQFF
TRBV5-6	TRBJ2-7	-	CASSLAIEQYF
TRBV7-9	TRBJ1-3	-	CASSLGQTGNTIYF
TRBV9	TRBJ2-2	-	CASSSRTAGELFF
TRBV7-6	TRBJ2-7	-	CASTSRTSPSEQYF
TRBV15	TRBJ2-2	-	CATSRERGGGRNTGELFF
TRBV10-1	TRBJ1-4	-	CASRDRGRTNEKLFF
TRBV7-3	TRBJ2-1	-	CASSLSGGQGYNEQFF
TRBV13	TRBJ1-4	-	CASSPHNEKLFF
TRBV2	TRBJ1-2	-	CASSVRQGTGGYTF
TRBV14	TRBJ1-1	-	CASSQWAGGKVAFF
TRBV7-9	TRBJ2-3	-	CASSLLAGGPSDTQYF
TRBV27	TRBJ1-6	-	CASSLWAPFSQNSPLHF
TRBV30	TRBJ2-5	-	CAWETGRGPRQETQYF
TRBV5-1	TRBJ2-7	-	CASSLVASGYEQYF
TRBV5-1	TRBJ2-7	-	CASSGGTSVYEQYF
TRBV5-6	TRBJ1-2	-	CASSSGTPMSYTF
TRBV7-3	TRBJ2-2	-	CASSLTTQGTGATGELFF
TRBV9	TRBJ2-6	-	CASSVGGVGANVLTF
TRBV6-5	TRBJ1-6	few	CASSYSNSPLHF
TRBV11-1	TRBJ1-1	-	CASSLGGSMNTEAFF
TRBV5-5	TRBJ1-6	-	CASSLARRESPLHF
TRBV5-1	TRBJ1-6	-	CASSTQGDDYSPLHF
TRBV9	TRBJ2-3	-	CASSVGASGRSSTDTQYF
TRBV5-1	TRBJ1-2	-	CASSLTGGSGYTF
TRBV5-6	TRBJ2-3	-	CASTHRQGFTDTQYF
TRBV5-4	TRBJ1-3	-	CASSLAGTGGNTIYF
TRBV11-1	TRBJ2-2	-	CASSPNGAGVDGELFF
TRBV4-2	TRBJ1-2	-	CASTSRTGGLNYGYTF
TRBV6-6	TRBJ1-1	-	CASSSTELNTEAFF
TRBV5-6	TRBJ2-3	-	CASSLFRGGSTDTQYF
TRBV2	TRBJ2-7	-	CASSDHGVREQYF
TRBV9	TRBJ2-3	-	CASSPLEATDTQYF
TRBV5-1	TRBJ1-1	-	CASSLEPGQGGNTEAFF
TRBV7-3	TRBJ2-5	-	CASSFGETQYF
TRBV6-1	TRBJ1-1	-	CASSLGRTEAFF
TRBV9	TRBJ1-2	-	CASSLGQGVGYGYTF
TRBV18	TRBJ1-5	-	CASSAGFPVIHQPQHF
TRBV19	TRBJ2-7	-	CASSTRQGTYVYEQYF
TRBV4-2	TRBJ2-1	-	CASSPPDRGVLFF
TRBV5-1	TRBJ1-5	-	CASSLGQGHNQPQHF
TRBV2	TRBJ2-2	-	CASTLGLAGLTGELFF
TRBV5-1	TRBJ1-1	-	CASSFRQGAGEAFF
TRBV4-2	TRBJ2-5	-	CASSQGPGDQETQYF
TRBV6-5	TRBJ2-3	-	CASSLAGALTDTQYF
TRBV2	TRBJ1-1	-	CASRLQGAPAFF
TRBV5-1	TRBJ2-3	-	CASSSQTGGDTQYF
TRBV2	TRBJ1-5	-	CASSESGLQYSNQPQHF
TRBV28	TRBJ1-2	once	CASSSGQGGGVGYGYTF